This T cell receptor (beta chain) was recovered during a study of OX40 agonist ivuxolimab in advanced cancers. Background on the study: Melanoma, hepatocellular carcinoma, head and neck or renal cell cancer occurred in dose-escalation patients. The mean age was roughly 60 years, ranging from about 20 to 79, with 65% to 85% of participants male.

A remark on this clone: Its specificity is not known.

Clones were sequenced by immunoSEQ multiplex PCR, and TCRdb holds only the in-frame ones, with some missing. The data hold around 26,000 clones, with more than 70% observed a single time. Whole-study results and caveats: Clonal expansion was seen in CD4+ and CD8+ blood T cells by week 6 at 0.1 to 3.0 mg/kg.

J was trimmed by 8 bases and V by 4 bases; bases with no gene match: 8. CDR3 length equals 14 residues. Per the germline V gene, CDR1 is KGHSH and CDR2 is LQKENI. The V gene is TRBV18, the J gene TRBJ2-1; 7 nucleotides match TRBD1. This sample comprised CD4+ or CD8+ T cells sorted from blood, obtained in a trial of the OX40 agonist ivuxolimab. The TCR comes from an adult with an advanced solid tumor such as melanoma, head and neck, liver or kidney cancer. CDR3 amino acids: CASSLTGSGDEQFF. The DNA for the CDR3 is TGTGCCAGCTCACTGACAGGGTCAGGCGATGAGCAGTTCTTC.